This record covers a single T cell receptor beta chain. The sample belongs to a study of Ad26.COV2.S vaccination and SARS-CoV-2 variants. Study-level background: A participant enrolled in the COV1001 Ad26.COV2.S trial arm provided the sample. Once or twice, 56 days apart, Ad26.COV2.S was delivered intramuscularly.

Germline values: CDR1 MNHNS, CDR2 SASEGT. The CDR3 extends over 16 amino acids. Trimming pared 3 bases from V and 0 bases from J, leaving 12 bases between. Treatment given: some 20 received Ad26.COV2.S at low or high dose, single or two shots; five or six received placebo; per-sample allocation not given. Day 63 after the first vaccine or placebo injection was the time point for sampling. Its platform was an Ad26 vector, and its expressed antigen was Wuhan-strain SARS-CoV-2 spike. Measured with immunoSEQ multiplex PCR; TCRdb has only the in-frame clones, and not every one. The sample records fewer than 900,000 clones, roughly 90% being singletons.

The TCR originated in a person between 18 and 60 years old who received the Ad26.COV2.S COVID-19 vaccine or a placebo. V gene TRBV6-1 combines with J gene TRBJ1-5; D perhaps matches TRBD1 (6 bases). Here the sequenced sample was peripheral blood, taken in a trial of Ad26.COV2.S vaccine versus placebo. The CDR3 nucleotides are TGTGCCAGCAGTGAGGACAGTTTTTATAGCAATCAGCCCCAGCATTTT. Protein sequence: CASSEDSFYSNQPQHF.